This T cell receptor beta chain was captured in a study of T-cell reconstitution after alpha-beta-depleted transplantation in children. The germline CDR1 and CDR2 sequences are DFQATT and SNEGSKA (reference sequence). V shed 3 bases and J shed 0 bases, with 6 bases lying between them. The CDR3 sequence is 12 residues long. This clonotype has a handful of counts. Its antigen is unknown. The TCRbeta library was prepared with unique molecular identifiers. One entry per CDR3 protein results from TCRdb running MiXCR on the PCR reads. The repertoire holds around 300,000 distinct CDR3 sequences, with about 7.3% as singletons. Study-wide findings and caveats: Surviving recipient T cells and thymic progenitors underlay high day-60 TCRbeta diversity in some patients. Two months or so post-transplant, alpha-beta T cells reportedly derived from several hundred expanded graft clones. Counts and diversity of T cells one year after transplant came mostly from newly produced T cells.

This chain uses TRBV20-1 with TRBJ2-7; D gene ambiguous. The sequences come from peripheral blood, collected 360 days after TCRalphabeta/CD19-depleted stem cell transplant. The receptor was derived from a female patient aged 2-10 years who had a stem cell transplant for Fanconi anemia, so the T cells may come from the graft donor. CDR3 coding DNA: TGCAGTGCTAGTGTCGGCTCCTACGAGCAGTACTTC. It translates to CSASVGSYEQYF.